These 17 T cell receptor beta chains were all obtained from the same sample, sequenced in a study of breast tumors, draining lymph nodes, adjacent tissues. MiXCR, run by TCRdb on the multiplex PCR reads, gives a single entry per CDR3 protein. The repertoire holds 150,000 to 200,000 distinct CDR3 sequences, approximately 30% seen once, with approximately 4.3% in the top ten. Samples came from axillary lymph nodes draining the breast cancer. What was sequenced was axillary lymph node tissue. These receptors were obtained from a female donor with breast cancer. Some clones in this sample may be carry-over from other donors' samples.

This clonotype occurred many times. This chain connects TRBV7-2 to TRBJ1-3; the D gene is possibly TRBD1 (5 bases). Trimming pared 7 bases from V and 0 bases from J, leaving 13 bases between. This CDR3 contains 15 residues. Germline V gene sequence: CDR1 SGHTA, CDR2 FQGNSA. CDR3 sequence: CASNNPQGSGNTIYF. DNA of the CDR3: TGTGCCAGCAACAACCCCCAGGGCTCTGGAAACACCATATATTTT.

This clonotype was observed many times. CDR3 residues: CASSLVVPRTDTQYF. The CDR3 DNA reads TGCGCCAGCAGCTTGGTGGTACCGCGCACAGATACGCAGTATTTT. The chain employs TRBV5-1 and TRBJ2-3, with no clear D. The CDR3 is 15 amino acids. Germline V gene sequence: CDR1 SGHRS, CDR2 YFSETQ. V dropped 0 bases and J dropped 1 base, with 9 bases sitting between them.

In DNA form, the CDR3 reads TGTGCCAGCAGTTTAGGAGGCTTAGCGGGGGGTCAGACCCAGTACTTC. This codes for CASSLGGLAGGQTQYF. The chain links TRBV28 to TRBJ2-5; 10 positions agree with TRBD2. The CDR3 runs 16 residues. V lost 2 bases and J lost 6; bases outside the gene matches: 9. Germline CDR1 reads MDHEN; CDR2 reads SYDVKM.

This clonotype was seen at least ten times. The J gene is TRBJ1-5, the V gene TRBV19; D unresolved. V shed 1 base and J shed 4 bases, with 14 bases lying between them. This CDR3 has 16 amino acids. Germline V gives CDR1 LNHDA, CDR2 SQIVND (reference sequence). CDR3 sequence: CASSIGRVGGNQPQHF. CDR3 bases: TGTGCCAGTAGTATAGGCCGGGTGGGTGGTAATCAGCCCCAGCATTTT.

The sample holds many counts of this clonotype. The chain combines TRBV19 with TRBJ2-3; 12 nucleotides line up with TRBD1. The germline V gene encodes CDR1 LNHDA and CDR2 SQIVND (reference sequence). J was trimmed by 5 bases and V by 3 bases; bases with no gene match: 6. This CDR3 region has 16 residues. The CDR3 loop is CASSMGQGALIDTQYF. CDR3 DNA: TGTGCCAGTAGTATGGGACAGGGGGCGCTTATAGATACGCAGTATTTT.

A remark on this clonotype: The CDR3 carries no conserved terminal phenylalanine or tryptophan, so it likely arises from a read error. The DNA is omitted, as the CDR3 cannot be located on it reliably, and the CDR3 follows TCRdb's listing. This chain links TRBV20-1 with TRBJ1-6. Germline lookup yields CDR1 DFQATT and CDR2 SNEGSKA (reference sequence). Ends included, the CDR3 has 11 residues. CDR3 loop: CRCPSGGARTP.

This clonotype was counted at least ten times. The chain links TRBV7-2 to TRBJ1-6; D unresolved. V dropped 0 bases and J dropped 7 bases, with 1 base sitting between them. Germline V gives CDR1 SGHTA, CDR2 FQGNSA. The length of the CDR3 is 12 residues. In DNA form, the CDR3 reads TGTGCCAGCAGCTTAGCCAATTCACCCCTCCACTTT. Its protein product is CASSLANSPLHF.

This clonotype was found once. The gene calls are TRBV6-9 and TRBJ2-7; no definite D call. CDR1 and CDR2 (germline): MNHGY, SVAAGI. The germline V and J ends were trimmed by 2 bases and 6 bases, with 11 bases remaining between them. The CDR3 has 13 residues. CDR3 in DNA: TGTGCCAGCAGTTATAGGAGAAATCGCGAGCAGTACTTC. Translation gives CASSYRRNREQYF.

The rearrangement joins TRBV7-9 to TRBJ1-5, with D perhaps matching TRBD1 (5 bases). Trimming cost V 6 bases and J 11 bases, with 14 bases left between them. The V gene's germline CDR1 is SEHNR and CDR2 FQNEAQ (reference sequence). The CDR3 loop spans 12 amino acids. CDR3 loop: CASRNGGGTQHF. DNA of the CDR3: TGTGCCAGCAGAAACGGCGGGGGGACCCAGCATTTT.

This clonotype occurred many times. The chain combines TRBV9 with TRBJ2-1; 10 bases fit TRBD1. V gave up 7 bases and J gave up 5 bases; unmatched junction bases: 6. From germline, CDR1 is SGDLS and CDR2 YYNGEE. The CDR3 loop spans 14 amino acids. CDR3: CASGPGQGHNEQFF. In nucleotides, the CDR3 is TGTGCCAGCGGGCCGGGACAGGGGCACAATGAGCAGTTCTTC.

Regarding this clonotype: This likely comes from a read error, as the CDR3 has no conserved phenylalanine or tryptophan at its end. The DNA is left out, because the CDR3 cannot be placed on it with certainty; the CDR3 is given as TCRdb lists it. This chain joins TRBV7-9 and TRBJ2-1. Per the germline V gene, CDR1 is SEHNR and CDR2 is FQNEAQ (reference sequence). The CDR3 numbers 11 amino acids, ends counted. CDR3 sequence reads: CALVSGNEQTL.

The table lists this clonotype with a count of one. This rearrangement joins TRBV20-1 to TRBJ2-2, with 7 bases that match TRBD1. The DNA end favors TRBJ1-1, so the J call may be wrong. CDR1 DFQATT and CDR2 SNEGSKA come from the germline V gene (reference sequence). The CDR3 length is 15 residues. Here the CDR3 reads CSARGMTGRGTEAFF. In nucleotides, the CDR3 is TGCAGTGCTAGAGGAATGACAGGGCGGGGAACTGAAGCTTTCTTT.

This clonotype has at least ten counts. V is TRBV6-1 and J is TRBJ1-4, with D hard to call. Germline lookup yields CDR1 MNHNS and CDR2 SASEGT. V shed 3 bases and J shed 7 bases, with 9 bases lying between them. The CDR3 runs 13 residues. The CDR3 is CASSETYSEKLFF. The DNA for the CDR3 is TGTGCCAGCAGTGAGACGTACAGTGAAAAACTGTTTTTT.

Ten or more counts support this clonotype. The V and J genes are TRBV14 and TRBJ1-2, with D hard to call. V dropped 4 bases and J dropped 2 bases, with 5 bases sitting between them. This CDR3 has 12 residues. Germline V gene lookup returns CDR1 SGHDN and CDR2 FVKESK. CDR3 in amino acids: CASSLTNYGYTF. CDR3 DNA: TGTGCCAGCAGCCTAACCAACTATGGCTACACCTTC.

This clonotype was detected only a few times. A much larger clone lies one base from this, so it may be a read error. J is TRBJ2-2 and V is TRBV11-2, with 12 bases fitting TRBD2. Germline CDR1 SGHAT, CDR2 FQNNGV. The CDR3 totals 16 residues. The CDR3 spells CAGSWTSGKSSGELFF. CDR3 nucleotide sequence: TGTGCCGGCAGTTGGACTAGCGGGAAGTCGTCCGGGGAGCTGTTTTTT.

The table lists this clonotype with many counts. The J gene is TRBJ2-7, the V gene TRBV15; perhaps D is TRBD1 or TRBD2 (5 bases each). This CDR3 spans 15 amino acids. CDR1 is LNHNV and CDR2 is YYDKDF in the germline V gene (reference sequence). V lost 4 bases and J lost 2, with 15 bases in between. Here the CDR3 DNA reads TGTGCCACCAGCATAGTCCGGGACCGTACCTACGAGCAGTACTTC. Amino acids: CATSIVRDRTYEQYF.

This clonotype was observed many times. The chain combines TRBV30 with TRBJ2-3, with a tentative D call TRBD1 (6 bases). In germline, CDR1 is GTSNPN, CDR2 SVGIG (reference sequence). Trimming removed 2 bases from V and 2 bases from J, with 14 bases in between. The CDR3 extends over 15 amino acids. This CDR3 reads CAWSLGARNTDTQYF. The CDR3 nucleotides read TGTGCCTGGAGTTTGGGGGCGCGAAACACAGATACGCAGTATTTT.